The present TCR beta chain was sequenced within a study of technical replicates of blood from several donors. Unmatched junction bases numbered 2, after V lost 0 bases and J lost 7 bases. CDR3 length: 13 amino acids. Germline loops: CDR1 SGDLS, CDR2 YYNGEE. Using immunoSEQ multiplex PCR, the repertoire was profiled, and TCRdb retains in-frame clones only, with some absent. The table has tens of thousands of clones, about 93% seen once; the top ten hold over 0.2%. The sample comprised T cells isolated from PBMCs. The V call is TRBV9, the J call TRBJ1-2, with TRBD1 identical over 8 bases. This receptor was taken from a human donor in good health. CDR3 nucleotide sequence: TGTGCCAGCAGCGTAGGACAGGGGTCTGGCTACACCTTC. Protein sequence: CASSVGQGSGYTF.